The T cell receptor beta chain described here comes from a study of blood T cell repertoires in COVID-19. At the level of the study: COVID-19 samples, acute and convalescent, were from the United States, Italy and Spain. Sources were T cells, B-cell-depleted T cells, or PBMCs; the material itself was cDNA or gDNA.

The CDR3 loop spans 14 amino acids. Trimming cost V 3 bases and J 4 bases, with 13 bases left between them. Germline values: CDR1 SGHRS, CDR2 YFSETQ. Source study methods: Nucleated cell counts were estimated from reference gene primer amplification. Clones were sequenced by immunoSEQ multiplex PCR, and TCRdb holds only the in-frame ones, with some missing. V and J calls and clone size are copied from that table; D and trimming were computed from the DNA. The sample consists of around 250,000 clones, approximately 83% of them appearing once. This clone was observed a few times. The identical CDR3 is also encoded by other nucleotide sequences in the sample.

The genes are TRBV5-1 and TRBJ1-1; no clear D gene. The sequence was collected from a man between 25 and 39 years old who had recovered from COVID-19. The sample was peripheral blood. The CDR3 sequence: CASSSTGGSTEAFF. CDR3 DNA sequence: TGCGCCAGCAGCTCGACCGGTGGGAGCACTGAAGCTTTCTTT.